This T cell receptor (beta chain) is from a study of blood T cell repertoires in COVID-19. In the study overall: There were acute and convalescent COVID-19 samples, and they came from the United States, Italy and Spain. PBMCs, B-cell-depleted T cells, or T cells were the source of the cDNA or gDNA that made up the material.

Authors' processing steps: Reference gene primer amplification yielded estimated nucleated cell counts. TCRdb's copy holds only in-frame clones and misses some; the assay was immunoSEQ multiplex PCR. That table gives V, J and clone size, and the DNA gave D and trimming. The sample comprises about 290,000 clones, over 80% of which are singletons, and around 3.9% rests with the top ten. Material: peripheral blood. This TCR derives from a woman aged 45-59 years with active or convalescent COVID-19.

CDR3 in amino acids: CASSLFGTGAGGYTF. The CDR3 coding sequence is TGTGCCAGCAGTTTATTTGGGACAGGGGCAGGGGGCTACACCTTC. The chain uses TRBV27 and TRBJ1-2, with 10 bases identical to TRBD1. J lost 8 bases, V lost 1 base, and 7 bases had no gene match. Germline V gene data show CDR1 as MNHEY and CDR2 as SMNVEV (reference sequence). The CDR3 sequence is 15 residues long.